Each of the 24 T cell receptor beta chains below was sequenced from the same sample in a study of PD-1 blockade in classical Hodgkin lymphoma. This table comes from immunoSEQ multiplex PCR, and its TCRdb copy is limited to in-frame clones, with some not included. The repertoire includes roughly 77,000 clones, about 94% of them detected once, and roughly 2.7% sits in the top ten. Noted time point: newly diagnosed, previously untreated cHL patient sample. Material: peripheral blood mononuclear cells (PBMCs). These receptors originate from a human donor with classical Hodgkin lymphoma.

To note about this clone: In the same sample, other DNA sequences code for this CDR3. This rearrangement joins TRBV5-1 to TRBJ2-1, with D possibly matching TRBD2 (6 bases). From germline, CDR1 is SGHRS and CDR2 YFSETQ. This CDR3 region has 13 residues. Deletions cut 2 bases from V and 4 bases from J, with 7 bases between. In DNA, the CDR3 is TGCGCCAGCAGCTTAGGGACTTACAATGAGCAGTTCTTC. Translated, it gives CASSLGTYNEQFF.

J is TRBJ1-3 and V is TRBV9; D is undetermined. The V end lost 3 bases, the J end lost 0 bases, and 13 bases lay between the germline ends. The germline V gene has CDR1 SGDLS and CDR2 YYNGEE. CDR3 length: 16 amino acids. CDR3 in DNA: TGTGCCAGCAGCGCCTTTATCAGGTCCTCTGGAAACACCATATATTTT. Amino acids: CASSAFIRSSGNTIYF.

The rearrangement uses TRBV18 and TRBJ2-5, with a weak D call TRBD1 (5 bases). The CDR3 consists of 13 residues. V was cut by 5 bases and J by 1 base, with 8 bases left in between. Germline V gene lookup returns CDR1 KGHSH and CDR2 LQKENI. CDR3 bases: TGTGCCAGCTCAGCGCAGGGCCAAGAGACCCAGTACTTC. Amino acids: CASSAQGQETQYF.

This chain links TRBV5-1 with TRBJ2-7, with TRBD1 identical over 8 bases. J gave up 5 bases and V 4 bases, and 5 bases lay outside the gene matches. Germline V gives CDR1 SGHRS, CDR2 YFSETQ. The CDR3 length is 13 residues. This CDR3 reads CASSRTGSHEQYF. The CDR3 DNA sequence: TGCGCCAGCAGCCGGACAGGGAGCCACGAGCAGTACTTC.

The CDR3 coding sequence is TGTGCCAGCAGCCGGGACTTAGCCAACTATGGCTACACCTTC. It codes for CASSRDLANYGYTF. V is TRBV2 and J is TRBJ1-2; the D gene is possibly TRBD1 (5 bases). This CDR3 spans 14 amino acids. V lost 6 bases and J 2 bases, leaving 13 bases between the germline ends. CDR1 and CDR2 from the germline V gene are SNHLY and FYNNEI.

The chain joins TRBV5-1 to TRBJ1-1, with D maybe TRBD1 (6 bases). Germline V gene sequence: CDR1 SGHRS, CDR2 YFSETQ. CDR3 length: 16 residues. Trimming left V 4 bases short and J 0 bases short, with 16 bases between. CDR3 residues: CASSRSTGRMNTEAFF. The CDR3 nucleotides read TGCGCCAGCAGCCGGTCGACAGGCCGTATGAACACTGAAGCTTTCTTT.

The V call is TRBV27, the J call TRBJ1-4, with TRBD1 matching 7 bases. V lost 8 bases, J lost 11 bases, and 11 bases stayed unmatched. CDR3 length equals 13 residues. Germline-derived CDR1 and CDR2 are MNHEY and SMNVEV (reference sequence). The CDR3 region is CASRKQGLSKLFF. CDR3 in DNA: TGTGCCAGCCGGAAACAGGGGCTTTCGAAACTGTTTTTT. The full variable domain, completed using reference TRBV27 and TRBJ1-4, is EAQVTQNPRYLITVTGKKLTVTCSQNMNHEYMSWYRQDPGLGLRQIYYSMNVEVTDKGDVPEGYKVSRKEKRNFPLILESPSPNQTSLYFCASRKQGLSKLFFGSGTQLSVL.

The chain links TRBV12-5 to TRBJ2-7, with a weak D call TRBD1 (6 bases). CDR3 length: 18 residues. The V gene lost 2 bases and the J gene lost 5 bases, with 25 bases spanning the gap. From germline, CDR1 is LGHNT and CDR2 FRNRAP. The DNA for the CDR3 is TGTGCTAGTGGTTTGTGTCCGGCCAGGTGGGGGACATCCCACGAGCAGTACTTC. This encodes CASGLCPARWGTSHEQYF.

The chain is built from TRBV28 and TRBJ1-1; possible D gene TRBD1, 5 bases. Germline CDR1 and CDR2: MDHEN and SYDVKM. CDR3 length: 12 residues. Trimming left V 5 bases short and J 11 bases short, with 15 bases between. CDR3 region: CASSPGGFWAFF. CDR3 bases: TGTGCCAGCAGTCCTGGGGGTTTTTGGGCTTTCTTT. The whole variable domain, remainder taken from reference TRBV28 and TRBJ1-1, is DVKVTQSSRYLVKRTGEKVFLECVQDMDHENMFWYRQDPGLGLRLIYFSYDVKMKEKGDIPEGYSVSREKKERFSLILESASTNQTSMYLCASSPGGFWAFFGQGTRLTVV.

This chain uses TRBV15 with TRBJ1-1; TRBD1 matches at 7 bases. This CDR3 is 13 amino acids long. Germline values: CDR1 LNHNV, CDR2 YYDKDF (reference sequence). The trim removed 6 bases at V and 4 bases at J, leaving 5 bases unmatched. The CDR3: CATRQGVSTEAFF. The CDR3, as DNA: TGTGCCACCAGGCAGGGGGTTAGCACTGAAGCTTTCTTT.

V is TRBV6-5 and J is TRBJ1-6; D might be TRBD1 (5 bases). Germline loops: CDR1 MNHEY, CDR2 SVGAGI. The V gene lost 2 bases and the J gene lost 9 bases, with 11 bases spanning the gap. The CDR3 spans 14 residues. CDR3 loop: CASSYAGWTSPLHF. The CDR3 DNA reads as TGTGCCAGCAGTTACGCAGGGTGGACTTCACCCCTCCACTTT.

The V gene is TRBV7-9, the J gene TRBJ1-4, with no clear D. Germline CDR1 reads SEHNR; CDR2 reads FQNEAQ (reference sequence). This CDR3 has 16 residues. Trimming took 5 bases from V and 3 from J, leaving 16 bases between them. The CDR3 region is CASSPRLGGPNEKLFF. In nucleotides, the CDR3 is TGTGCCAGCAGCCCCCGTCTCGGAGGGCCTAATGAAAAACTGTTTTTT.

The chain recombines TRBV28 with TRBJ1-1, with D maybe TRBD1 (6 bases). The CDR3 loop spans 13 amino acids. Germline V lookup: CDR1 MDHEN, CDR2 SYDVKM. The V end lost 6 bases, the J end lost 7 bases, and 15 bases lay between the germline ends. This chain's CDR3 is CASSQGTHLEAFF. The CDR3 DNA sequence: TGTGCCAGCAGCCAGGGGACCCACCTTGAAGCTTTCTTT.

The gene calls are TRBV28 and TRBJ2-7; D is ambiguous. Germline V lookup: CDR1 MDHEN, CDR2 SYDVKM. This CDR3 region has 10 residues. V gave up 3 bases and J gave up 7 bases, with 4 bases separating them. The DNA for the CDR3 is TGTGCCAGCAGTTTGAGAGAGCAGTACTTC. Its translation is CASSLREQYF.

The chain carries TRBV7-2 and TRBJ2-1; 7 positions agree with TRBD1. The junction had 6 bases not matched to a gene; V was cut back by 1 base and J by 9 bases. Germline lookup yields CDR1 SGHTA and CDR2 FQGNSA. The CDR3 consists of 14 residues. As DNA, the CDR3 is TGTGCCAGCAGCTTAGGACAGGGCATGGGTGAGCAGTTCTTC. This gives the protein CASSLGQGMGEQFF.

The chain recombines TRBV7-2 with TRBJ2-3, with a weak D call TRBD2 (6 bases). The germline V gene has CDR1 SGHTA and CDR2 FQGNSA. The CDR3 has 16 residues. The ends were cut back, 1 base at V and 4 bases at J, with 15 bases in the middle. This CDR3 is CASSLVAVNRSDTQYF. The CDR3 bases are TGTGCCAGCAGCTTAGTAGCGGTAAATCGCTCAGATACGCAGTATTTT. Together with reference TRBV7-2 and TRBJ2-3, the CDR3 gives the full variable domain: GAGVSQSPSNKVTEKGKDVELRCDPISGHTALYWYRQSLGQGLEFLIYFQGNSAPDKSGLPSDRFSAERTGGSVSTLTIQRTQQEDSAVYLCASSLVAVNRSDTQYFGPGTRLTVL.

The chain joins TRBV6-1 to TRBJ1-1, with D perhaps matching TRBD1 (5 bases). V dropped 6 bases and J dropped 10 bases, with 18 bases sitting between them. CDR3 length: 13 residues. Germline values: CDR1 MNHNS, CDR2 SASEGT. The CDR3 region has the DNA TGTGCCAGCAGGGGGACCGGGGGAGGAGGAGCTTTCTTT. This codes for CASRGTGGGGAFF.

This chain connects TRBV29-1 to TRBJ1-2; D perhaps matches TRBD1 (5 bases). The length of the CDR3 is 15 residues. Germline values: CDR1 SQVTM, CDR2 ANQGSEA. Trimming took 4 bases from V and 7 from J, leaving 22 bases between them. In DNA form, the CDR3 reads TGCAGCGTTGGGGAGGCGGGACGGCCACCGAGTGGCTACACCTTC. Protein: CSVGEAGRPPSGYTF.

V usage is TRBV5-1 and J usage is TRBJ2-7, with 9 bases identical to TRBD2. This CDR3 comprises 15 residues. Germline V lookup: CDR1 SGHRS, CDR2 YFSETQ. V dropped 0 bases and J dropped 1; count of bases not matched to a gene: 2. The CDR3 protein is CASSLALAGSYEQYF. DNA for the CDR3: TGCGCCAGCAGCTTGGCACTAGCGGGTTCCTACGAGCAGTACTTC. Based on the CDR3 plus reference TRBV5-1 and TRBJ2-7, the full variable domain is KAGVTQTPRYLIKTRGQQVTLSCSPISGHRSVSWYQQTPGQGLQFLFEYFSETQRNKGNFPGRFSGRQFSNSRSEMNVSTLELGDSALYLCASSLALAGSYEQYFGPGTRLTVT.

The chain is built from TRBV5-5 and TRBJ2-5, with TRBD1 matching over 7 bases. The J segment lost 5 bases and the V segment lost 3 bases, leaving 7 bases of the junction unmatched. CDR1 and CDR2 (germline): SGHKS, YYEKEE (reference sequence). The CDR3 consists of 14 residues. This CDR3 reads CASSSRQGDETQYF. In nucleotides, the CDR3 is TGTGCCAGCAGCTCTCGACAGGGAGACGAGACCCAGTACTTC.

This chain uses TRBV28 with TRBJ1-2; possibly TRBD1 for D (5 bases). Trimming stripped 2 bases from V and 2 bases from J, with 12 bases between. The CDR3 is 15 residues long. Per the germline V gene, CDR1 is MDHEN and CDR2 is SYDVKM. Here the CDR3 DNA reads TGTGCCAGCAGTTTACTGCAGGGAGGGAACTATGGCTACACCTTC. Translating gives CASSLLQGGNYGYTF.

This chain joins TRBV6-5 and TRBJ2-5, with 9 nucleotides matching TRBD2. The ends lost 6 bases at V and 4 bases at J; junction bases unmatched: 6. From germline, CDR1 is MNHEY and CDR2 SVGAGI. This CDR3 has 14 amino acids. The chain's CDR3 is CASRRTSDTETQYF. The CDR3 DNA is TGTGCCAGCAGACGGACTAGCGATACAGAGACCCAGTACTTC.

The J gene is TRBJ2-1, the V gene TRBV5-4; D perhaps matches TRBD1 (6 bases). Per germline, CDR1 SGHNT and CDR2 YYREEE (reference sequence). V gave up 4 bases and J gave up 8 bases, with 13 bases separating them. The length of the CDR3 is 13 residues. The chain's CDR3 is CASSLRQADEQFF. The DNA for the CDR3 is TGTGCCAGCAGCCTTAGACAGGCCGATGAGCAGTTCTTC.

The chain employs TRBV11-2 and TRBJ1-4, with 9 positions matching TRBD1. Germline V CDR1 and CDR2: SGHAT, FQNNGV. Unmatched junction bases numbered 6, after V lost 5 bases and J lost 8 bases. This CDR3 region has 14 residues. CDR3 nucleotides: TGTGCCAGCAGCCAAGGACAGGGGAGGGAAAAACTGTTTTTT. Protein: CASSQGQGREKLFF.